This T cell receptor (beta chain) was identified during a study of blood T cell repertoires in COVID-19. Only in-frame clones appear in the TCRdb table, and some are missing; sequencing was by immunoSEQ multiplex PCR. Here the sample spans some 200,000 clones, 80% to 90% being singletons. In germline, CDR1 is LGHDT, CDR2 YNNKEL (reference sequence). The CDR3 totals 16 residues. Trimming pared 1 base from V and 6 bases from J, leaving 18 bases between. Sequencing input: PBMCs or T cells enriched from blood (not recorded which). The chain combines TRBV3-1 (or the pseudogene TRBV3-2) with TRBJ1-2; D may be TRBD1 (5 bases). The origin of this receptor is a man in his late teens or twenties with acute COVID-19. The CDR3 reads CASSQAVAGNLNGYTF. The CDR3 DNA follows: TGTGCCAGCAGCCAAGCTGTAGCAGGGAATCTGAATGGCTACACCTTC.